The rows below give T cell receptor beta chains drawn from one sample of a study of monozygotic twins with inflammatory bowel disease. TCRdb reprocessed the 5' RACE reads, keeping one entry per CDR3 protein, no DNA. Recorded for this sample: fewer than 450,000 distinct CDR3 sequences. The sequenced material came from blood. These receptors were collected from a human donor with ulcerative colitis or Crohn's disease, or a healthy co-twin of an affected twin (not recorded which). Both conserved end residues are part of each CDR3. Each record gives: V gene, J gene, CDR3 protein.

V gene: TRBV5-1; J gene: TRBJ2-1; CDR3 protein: CASSFEVYNAPFF
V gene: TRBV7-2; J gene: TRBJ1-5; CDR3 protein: CASSLTGARNQPQHF
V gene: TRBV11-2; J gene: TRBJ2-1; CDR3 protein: CASSLYTRQGEQFF
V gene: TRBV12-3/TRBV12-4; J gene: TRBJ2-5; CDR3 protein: CASTPRGGGAEGETQYF
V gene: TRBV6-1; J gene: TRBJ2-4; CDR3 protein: CASSKRGEGKNIQYF
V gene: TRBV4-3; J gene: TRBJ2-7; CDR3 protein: CASSPGGVSYEQYF
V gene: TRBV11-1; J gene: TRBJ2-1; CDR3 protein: CASSVSGFYNEQFF
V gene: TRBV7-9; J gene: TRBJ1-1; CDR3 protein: CASSSSGHTEAFF
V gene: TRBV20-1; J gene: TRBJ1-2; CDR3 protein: CSAAYGGNYGYTF
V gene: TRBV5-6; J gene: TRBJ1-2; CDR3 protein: CASSSPRVGYGYTF
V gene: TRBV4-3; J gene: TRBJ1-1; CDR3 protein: CASSPQYQGGNTEAFF
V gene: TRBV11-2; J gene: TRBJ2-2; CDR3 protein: CASSLVAGGLGGELFF
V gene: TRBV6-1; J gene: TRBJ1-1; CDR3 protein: CASSQDSYMNTEAFF
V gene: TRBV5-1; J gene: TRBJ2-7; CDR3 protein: CASSDRVYEQYF
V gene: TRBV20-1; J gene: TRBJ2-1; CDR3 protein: CSARDPRQGPYNEQFF
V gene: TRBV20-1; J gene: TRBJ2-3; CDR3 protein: CSARDGGTYTDTQYF
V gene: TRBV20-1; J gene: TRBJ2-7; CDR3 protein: CSARDRTGYYEQYF
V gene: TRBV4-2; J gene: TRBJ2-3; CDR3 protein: CASTRDSYTDTQYF
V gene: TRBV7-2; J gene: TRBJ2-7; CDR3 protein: CASSFAAGSYEQYF
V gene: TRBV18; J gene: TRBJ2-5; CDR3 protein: CASSKEIQETQYF
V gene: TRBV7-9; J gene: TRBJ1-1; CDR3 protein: CASSPPQPPNTEAFF
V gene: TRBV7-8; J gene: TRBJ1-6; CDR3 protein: CASSLVPENNSPLHF
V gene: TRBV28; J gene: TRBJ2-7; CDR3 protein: CASTAGGYEQYF
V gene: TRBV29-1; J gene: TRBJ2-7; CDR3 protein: CSVRDRRYEQYF
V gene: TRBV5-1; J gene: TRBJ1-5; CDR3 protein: CASSLGEWGQPQHF
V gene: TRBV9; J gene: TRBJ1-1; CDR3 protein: CASSVDNTEAFF
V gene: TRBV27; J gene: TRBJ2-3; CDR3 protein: CASSSLAGGTDTQYF
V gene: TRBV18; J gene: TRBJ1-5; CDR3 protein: CASSPRSALPQHF
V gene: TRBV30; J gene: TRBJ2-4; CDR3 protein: CAWSLSTKNIQYF
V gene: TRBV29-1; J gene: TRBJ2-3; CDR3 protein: CSVEDGLDDTDTQYF
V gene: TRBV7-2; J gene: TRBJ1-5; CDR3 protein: CASSLSRDRASQPQHF
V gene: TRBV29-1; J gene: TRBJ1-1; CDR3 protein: CSVQWTDLNTEAFF
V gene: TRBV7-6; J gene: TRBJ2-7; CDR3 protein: CASSLVPESNEQYF
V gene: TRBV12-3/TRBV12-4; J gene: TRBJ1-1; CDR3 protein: CASSFSGTSLVDEAFF
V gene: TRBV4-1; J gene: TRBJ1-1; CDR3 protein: CASNSDQDVAFF
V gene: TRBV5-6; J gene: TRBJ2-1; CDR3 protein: CASSMDRYNEQFF
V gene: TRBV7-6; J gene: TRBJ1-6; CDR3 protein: CASSYQQNSPLHF
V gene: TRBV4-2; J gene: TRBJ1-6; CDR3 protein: CASSQEGPSSFRGNSPLHF
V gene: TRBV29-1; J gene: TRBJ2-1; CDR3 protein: CSVGDSYNEQFF
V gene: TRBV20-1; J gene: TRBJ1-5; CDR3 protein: CSAPQGAQPQHF
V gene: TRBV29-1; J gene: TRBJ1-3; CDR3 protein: CSVDEGQRNTIYF
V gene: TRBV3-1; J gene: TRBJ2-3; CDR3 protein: CASSHPGAGVTDTQYF
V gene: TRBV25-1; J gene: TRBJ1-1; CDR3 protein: CASSEYGSRGRDTEAFF
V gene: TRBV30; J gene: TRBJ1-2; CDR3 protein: CAWRTAGDNLYGYTF
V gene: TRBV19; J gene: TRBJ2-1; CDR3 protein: CASSILAGPNSYNEQFF
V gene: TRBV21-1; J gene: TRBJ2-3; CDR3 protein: CASSELAGGPGDTQYF
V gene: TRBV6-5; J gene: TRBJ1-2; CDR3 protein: CASSYGAGYTF
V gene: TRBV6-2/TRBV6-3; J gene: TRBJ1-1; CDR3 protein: CASSYSRAARTEAFF
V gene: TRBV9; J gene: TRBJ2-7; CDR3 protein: CASSGGSSYEQYF
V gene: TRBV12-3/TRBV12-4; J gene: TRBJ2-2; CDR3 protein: CAPRVLANTGELFF